This TCR beta chain was recorded in a study of blood T cell repertoires in COVID-19. On the study more broadly: In each case, the material was cDNA or gDNA derived from T cells, B-cell-depleted T cells, or PBMCs.

Repertoires were generated with immunoSEQ multiplex PCR, while TCRdb's copy carries only in-frame clones and drops some. The sample lists 130,000 to 150,000 clones, approximately 80% occurring once. The CDR3 covers 17 residues. V gave up 1 base and J gave up 1 base, with 16 bases separating them. Germline values: CDR1 KGHSH, CDR2 LQKENI. This clonotype originated in a human donor in a cohort sampled during active COVID-19. Sequenced material: peripheral blood. J is TRBJ1-1 and V is TRBV18; D is uncertain. CDR3 bases: TGTGCCAGCTCACCACGTCGGGTCATAGAGTCGAACACTGAAGCTTTCTTT. Residues: CASSPRRVIESNTEAFF.